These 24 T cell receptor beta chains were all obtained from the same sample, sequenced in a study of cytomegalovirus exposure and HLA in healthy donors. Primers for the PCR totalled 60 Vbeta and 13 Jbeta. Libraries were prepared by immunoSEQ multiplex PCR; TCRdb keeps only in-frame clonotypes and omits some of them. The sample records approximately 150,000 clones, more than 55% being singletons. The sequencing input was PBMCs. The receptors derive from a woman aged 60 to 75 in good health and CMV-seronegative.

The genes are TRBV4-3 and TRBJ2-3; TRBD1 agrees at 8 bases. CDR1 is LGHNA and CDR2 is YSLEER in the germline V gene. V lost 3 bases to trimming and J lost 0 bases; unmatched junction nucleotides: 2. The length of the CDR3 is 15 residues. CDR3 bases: TGCGCCAGCAGCCAGGACAGGGCTAGCACAGATACGCAGTATTTT. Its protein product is CASSQDRASTDTQYF.

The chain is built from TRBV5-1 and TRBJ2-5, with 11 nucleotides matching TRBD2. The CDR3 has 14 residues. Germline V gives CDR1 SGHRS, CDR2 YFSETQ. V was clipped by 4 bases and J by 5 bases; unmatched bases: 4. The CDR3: CASSTGTSGETQYF. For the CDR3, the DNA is TGCGCCAGCAGCACCGGGACTAGCGGTGAGACCCAGTACTTC.

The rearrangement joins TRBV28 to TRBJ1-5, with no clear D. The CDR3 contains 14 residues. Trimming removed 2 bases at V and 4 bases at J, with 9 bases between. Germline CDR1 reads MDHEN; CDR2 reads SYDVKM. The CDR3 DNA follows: TGTGCCAGCAGTTTAAACCGGAGGAATCAGCCCCAGCATTTT. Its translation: CASSLNRRNQPQHF.

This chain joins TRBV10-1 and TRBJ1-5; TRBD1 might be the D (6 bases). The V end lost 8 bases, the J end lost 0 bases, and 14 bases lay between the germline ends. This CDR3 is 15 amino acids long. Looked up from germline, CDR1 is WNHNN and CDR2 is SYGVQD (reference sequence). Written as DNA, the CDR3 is TGCGCCAGCCCCGACAGGCCCTATAGCAATCAGCCCCAGCATTTT. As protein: CASPDRPYSNQPQHF.

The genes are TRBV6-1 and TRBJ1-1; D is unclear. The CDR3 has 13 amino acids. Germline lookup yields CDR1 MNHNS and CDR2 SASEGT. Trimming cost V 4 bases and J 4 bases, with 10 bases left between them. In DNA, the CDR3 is TGTGCCAGCAGTGGAACCGGAGGCACTGAAGCTTTCTTT. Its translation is CASSGTGGTEAFF.

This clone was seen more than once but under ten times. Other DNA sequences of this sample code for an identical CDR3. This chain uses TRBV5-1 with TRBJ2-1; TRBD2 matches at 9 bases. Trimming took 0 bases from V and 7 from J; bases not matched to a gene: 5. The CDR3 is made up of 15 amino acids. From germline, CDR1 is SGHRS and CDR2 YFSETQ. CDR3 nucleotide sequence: TGCGCCAGCAGCTTGGGGCTAGCGGGACTTAATGAGCAGTTCTTC. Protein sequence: CASSLGLAGLNEQFF.

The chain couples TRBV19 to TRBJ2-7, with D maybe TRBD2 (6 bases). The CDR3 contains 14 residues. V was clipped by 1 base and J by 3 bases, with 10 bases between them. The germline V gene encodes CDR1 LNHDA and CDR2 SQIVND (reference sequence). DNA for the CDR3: TGTGCCAGTAGTATAGCGGGAGAGCGCTACGAGCAGTACTTC. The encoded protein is CASSIAGERYEQYF.

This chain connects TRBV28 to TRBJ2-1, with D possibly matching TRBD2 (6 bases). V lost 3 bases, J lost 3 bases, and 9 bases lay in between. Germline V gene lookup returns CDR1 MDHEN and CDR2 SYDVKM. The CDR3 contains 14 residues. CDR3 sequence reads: CASSFGTLYNEQFF. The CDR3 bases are TGTGCCAGCAGTTTCGGGACTCTCTACAATGAGCAGTTCTTC.

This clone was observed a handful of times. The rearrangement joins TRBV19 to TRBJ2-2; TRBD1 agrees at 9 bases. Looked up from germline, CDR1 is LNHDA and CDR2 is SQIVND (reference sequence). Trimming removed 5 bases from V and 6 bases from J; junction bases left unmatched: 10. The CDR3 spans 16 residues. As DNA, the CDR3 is TGTGCCAGTAGTCCTCGGACAGGGGCTATACCCGGGGAGCTGTTTTTT. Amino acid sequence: CASSPRTGAIPGELFF.

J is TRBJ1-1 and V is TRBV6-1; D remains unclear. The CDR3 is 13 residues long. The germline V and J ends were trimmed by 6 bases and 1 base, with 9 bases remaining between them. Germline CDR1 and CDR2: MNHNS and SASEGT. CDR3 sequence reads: CASSQNGNTEAFF. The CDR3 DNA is TGTGCCAGCAGCCAAAACGGGAACACTGAAGCTTTCTTT.

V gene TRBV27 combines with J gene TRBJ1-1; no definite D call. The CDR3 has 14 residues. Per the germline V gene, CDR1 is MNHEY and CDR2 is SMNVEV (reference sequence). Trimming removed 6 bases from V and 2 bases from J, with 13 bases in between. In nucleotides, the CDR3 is TGTGCCAGCAGGCCAAACAACAGAAACACTGAAGCTTTCTTT. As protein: CASRPNNRNTEAFF.

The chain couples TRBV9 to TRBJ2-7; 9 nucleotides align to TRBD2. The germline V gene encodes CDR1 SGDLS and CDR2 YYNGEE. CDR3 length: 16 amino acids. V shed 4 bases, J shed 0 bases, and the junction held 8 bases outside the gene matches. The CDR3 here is CASSLGGREGSYEQYF. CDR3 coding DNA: TGTGCCAGCAGCCTAGGCGGGCGGGAGGGCTCCTACGAGCAGTACTTC. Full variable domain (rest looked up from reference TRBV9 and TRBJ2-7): DSGVTQTPKHLITATGQRVTLRCSPRSGDLSVYWYQQSLDQGLQFLIQYYNGEERAKGNILERFSAQQFPDLHSELNLSSLELGDSALYFCASSLGGREGSYEQYFGPGTRLTVT.

This chain's CDR3 is CATSRDSGPGNTIYF. In nucleotides, the CDR3 is TGTGCCACCAGCAGGGATTCAGGGCCTGGAAACACCATATATTTT. The chain uses TRBV15 and TRBJ1-3, with D possibly TRBD1 on 5 matching bases. Trimming left V 3 bases short and J 2 bases short, with 11 bases between. CDR3 length: 15 amino acids. The germline gives CDR1 LNHNV, CDR2 YYDKDF (reference sequence).

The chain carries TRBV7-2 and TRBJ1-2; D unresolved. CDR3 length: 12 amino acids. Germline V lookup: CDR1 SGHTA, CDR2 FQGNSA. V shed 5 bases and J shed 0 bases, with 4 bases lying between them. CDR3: CASSTANYGYTF. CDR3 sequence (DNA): TGTGCCAGCAGCACAGCTAACTATGGCTACACCTTC.

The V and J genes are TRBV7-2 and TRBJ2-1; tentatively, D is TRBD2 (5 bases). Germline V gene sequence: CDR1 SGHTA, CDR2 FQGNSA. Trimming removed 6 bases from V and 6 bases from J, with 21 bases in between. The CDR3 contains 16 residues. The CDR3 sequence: CASSLDLGLGTNEQFF. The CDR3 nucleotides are TGTGCCAGCAGTTTGGATTTAGGACTGGGTACCAATGAGCAGTTCTTC.

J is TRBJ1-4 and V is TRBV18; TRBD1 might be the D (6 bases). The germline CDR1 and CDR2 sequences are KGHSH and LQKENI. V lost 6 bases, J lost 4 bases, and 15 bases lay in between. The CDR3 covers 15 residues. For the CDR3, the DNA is TGTGCCAGCTCCCAGGACAGAGCCTTTAATGAAAAACTGTTTTTT. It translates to CASSQDRAFNEKLFF.

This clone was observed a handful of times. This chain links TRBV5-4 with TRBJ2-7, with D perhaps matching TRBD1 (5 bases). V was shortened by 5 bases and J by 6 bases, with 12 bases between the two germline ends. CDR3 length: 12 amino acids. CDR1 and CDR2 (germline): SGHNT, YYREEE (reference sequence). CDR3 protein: CASRLDSSEQYF. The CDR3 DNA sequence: TGTGCCAGCAGATTAGACAGCAGCGAGCAGTACTTC.

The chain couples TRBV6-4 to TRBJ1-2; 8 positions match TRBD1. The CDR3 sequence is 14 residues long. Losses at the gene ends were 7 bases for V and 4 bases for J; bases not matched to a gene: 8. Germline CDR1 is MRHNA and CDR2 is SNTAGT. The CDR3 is CASNLRGLRYGYTF. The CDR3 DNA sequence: TGTGCCAGCAACCTCAGGGGGCTGCGCTATGGCTACACCTTC.

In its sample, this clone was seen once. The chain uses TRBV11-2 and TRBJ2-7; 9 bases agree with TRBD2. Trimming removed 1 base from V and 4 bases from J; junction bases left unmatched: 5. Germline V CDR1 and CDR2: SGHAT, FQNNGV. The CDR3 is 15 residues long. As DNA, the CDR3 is TGTGCCAGCAGCTTAGCGGCGGGAGGGCCGTACGAGCAGTACTTC. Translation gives CASSLAAGGPYEQYF.

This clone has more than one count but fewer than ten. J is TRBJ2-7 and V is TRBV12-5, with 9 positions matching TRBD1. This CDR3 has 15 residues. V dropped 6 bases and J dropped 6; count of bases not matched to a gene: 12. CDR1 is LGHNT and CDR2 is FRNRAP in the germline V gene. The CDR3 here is CASGFPGQGVGEQYF. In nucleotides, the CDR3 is TGTGCTAGTGGCTTTCCGGGACAGGGCGTTGGCGAGCAGTACTTC.

CDR3 sequence: CASSFGDSSTDTQYF. The CDR3 region has the DNA TGTGCCAGCAGCTTCGGGGACTCTAGCACAGATACGCAGTATTTT. This chain joins TRBV5-8 and TRBJ2-3; possibly TRBD2 for D (6 bases). Germline V gene sequence: CDR1 SGHTS, CDR2 YDEGEE. The CDR3 totals 15 residues. Deletions cut 2 bases from V and 0 bases from J, with 10 bases between.

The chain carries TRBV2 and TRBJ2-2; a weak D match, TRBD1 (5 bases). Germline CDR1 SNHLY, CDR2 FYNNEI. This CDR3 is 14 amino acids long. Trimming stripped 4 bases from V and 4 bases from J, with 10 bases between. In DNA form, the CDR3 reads TGTGCCAGCAGTGCTCAGACAGCCACCGGGGAGCTGTTTTTT. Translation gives CASSAQTATGELFF.

The CDR3: CASSPRQENFNYGYTF. DNA for the CDR3: TGTGCCAGTAGTCCCCGACAGGAGAATTTTAACTATGGCTACACCTTC. The gene calls are TRBV19 and TRBJ1-2, with D maybe TRBD1 (6 bases). Germline V gene data show CDR1 as LNHDA and CDR2 as SQIVND (reference sequence). The CDR3 contains 16 residues. V lost 5 bases and J lost 1, with 17 bases in between. The whole variable domain, filled in from reference TRBV19 and TRBJ1-2, reads DGGITQSPKYLFRKEGQNVTLSCEQNLNHDAMYWYRQDPGQGLRLIYYSQIVNDFQKGDIAEGYSVSREKKESFPLTVTSAQKNPTAFYLCASSPRQENFNYGYTFGSGTRLTVV.

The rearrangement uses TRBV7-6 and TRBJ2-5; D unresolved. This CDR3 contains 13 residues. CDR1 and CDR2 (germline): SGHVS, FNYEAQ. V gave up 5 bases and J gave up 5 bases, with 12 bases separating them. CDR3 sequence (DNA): TGTGCCAGCAGCCCCCGACTGGGTGAGACCCAGTACTTC. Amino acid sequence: CASSPRLGETQYF.